This T cell receptor beta chain was recorded in a study of blood T cells in healthy people across ages. Study-wide background: For every two T cells, template switching captured about one barcoded beta molecule.

Findings and limits, study-wide: Long-lived donors carried more naive CD4+ cells and greater diversity than aged donors. Naive T cell percentage and TCR beta diversity correlated strongly. Donor CMV status was unknown, possibly confounding expanded clonotype changes.

The germline gives CDR1 SGHTA, CDR2 FQGTGA. CDR3 size: 18 residues. This clonotype was found once. The antigen is undetermined. Together with a sample-barcoded 5' primer, a J-beta primer mix was included in a second PCR lasting about 7 to 11 cycles. MiXCR was run by TCRdb on the 5' RACE reads, yielding one entry per CDR3 protein. The data contain just over 800,000 distinct CDR3 sequences, 62% of them singletons. Material for sequencing was blood. The receptor's source is a man aged 25-40 years in good health. V gene TRBV7-3 combines with J gene TRBJ2-1; TRBD2 aligns across 9 bases. The tail of the sequence fits TRBJ2-7 better, so the J call may be wrong. The CDR3 loop reads CASSLTVAGGQSYNEQYF. In nucleotides, the CDR3 is TGTGCCAGCAGCTTAACGGTGGCGGGGGGGCAATCCTACAATGAGCAGTACTTC.